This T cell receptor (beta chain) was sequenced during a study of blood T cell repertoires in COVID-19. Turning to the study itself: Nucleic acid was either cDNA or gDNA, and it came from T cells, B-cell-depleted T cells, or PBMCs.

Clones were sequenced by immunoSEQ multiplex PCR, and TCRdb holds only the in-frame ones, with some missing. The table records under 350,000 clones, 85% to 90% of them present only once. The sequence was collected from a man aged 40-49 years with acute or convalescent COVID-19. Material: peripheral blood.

The CDR3 is CASSYWSGVSEKLFF. As DNA, the CDR3 is TGTGCCAGCAGTTATTGGTCAGGGGTTAGTGAAAAACTGTTTTTT. The V gene is TRBV6-6, the J gene TRBJ1-4, with TRBD1 as a possible D gene (6 bases). Per germline, CDR1 MNHNY and CDR2 SVGAGI (reference sequence). Trimming removed 3 bases from V and 7 bases from J, with 15 bases in between. The CDR3 sequence is 15 residues long.